The T cell receptor beta chain described here comes from a study of blood T cells in healthy people across ages. Study results and limitations: Naive T cell percentage showed a strong correlation with TCR beta diversity. In older individuals, TCR beta diversity per million T cells was lower, falling roughly linearly with age.

Drawn from each donor were 7.5 to 10 milliliters of peripheral blood. Then a second PCR, running about 7 to 11 cycles, was carried out with a sample-barcoded 5' primer and a J-beta primer mix. Sequencing recovered at least 3 million CDR3-containing paired-end reads from each sample. From the 5' RACE reads, TCRdb called clonotypes with MiXCR, one entry per CDR3 protein. The sample holds hundreds of thousands of distinct CDR3 sequences, around 20% seen once. This clonotype was counted between two and nine times. Its target is not known. This receptor was identified in a man aged 65 to 79 in good health. The sample taken for sequencing was blood.

CDR3 sequence (DNA): TGTGCCAGCAGTTATGGCGGGCAGCCAGCCAAAAACATTCAGTACTTC. This codes for CASSYGGQPAKNIQYF. The chain uses TRBV6-6 and TRBJ2-4, with TRBD2 as a possible D gene (5 bases). This CDR3 is 16 amino acids long. The V end lost 3 bases, the J end lost 0 bases, and 12 bases lay between the germline ends. CDR1 is MNHNY and CDR2 is SVGAGI in the germline V gene (reference sequence).